Shown below are 8 T cell receptor beta chains from a single sample sequenced in a study of T-cell memory formation after mild COVID-19. TCRdb independently ran MiXCR on the 5' RACE reads; one entry per CDR3 protein. The profile shows about 170,000 distinct CDR3 sequences, 13% of them singletons. Input material: PBMCs or a T cell subset sorted from them (not recorded which). The receptors derive from a man aged 18 to 29 who had mild COVID-19 (a few samples of this study predate the infection). Cell type and time point are not known.

This clonotype was recorded a few times. V gene TRBV18 combines with J gene TRBJ2-7, with D possibly TRBD1 on 6 matching bases. The CDR3 has 15 residues. Germline V lookup: CDR1 KGHSH, CDR2 LQKENI. Trimming stripped 2 bases from V and 4 bases from J, with 15 bases between. The CDR3 is CASSPGRRTAYEQYF. The CDR3 DNA is TGTGCCAGCTCACCAGGGCGTAGGACAGCTTACGAGCAGTACTTC.

This chain links TRBV14 with TRBJ2-4; D call uncertain. Trimming pared 0 bases from V and 7 bases from J, leaving 7 bases between. This CDR3 has 13 residues. Germline values: CDR1 SGHDN, CDR2 FVKESK. In DNA, the CDR3 is TGTGCCAGCAGCCAAGATCGAAGGAACATTCAGTACTTC. It yields the protein CASSQDRRNIQYF. Based on the CDR3 plus reference TRBV14 and TRBJ2-4, the full variable domain is EAGVTQFPSHSVIEKGQTVTLRCDPISGHDNLYWYRRVMGKEIKFLLHFVKESKQDESGMPNNRFLAERTGGTYSTLKVQPAELEDSGVYFCASSQDRRNIQYFGAGTRLSVL.

This clonotype has at least ten counts. The chain uses TRBV2 and TRBJ2-3; D is unclear. Trimming stripped 7 bases from V and 3 bases from J, with 5 bases between. Germline V gene data show CDR1 as SNHLY and CDR2 as FYNNEI. The CDR3 runs 11 residues. The CDR3 loop is CASMETDTQYF. The CDR3 DNA sequence: TGTGCCAGCATGGAAACAGATACGCAGTATTTT.

This clonotype was counted only a few times. The J gene is TRBJ2-1, the V gene TRBV7-2; 8 nucleotides line up with TRBD2. CDR3 length equals 15 residues. Germline CDR1 SGHTA, CDR2 FQGNSA. Trimming took 7 bases from V and 5 from J; bases not matched to a gene: 10. CDR3: CASTRNLAGDNEQFF. The DNA for the CDR3 is TGTGCCAGCACCCGAAATCTAGCGGGCGACAATGAGCAGTTCTTC.

The V gene is TRBV28, the J gene TRBJ2-6; no clear D gene. V lost 0 bases and J lost 3, with 6 bases in between. CDR1 is MDHEN, CDR2 SYDVKM, per germline. The CDR3 runs 15 residues. CDR3 protein: CASSLWVSGANVLTF. In DNA form, the CDR3 reads TGTGCCAGCAGTTTATGGGTCAGTGGGGCCAACGTCCTGACTTTC.

This clonotype was seen a handful of times. V is TRBV20-1 and J is TRBJ2-3, with 7 bases lining up with TRBD2. Unmatched junction bases numbered 5, after V lost 6 bases and J lost 5 bases. CDR1 and CDR2 (germline): DFQATT, SNEGSKA (reference sequence). The CDR3 spans 12 residues. The CDR3 sequence is CSALGTKDTQYF. As DNA, the CDR3 is TGCAGTGCCCTTGGGACTAAAGATACGCAGTATTTT.

This rearrangement joins TRBV7-3 to TRBJ2-3; no clear D. The CDR3 has 15 amino acids. Trimming pared 2 bases from V and 6 bases from J, leaving 15 bases between. The germline CDR1 and CDR2 sequences are SGHTA and FQGTGA. CDR3 DNA sequence: TGTGCCAGCAGCTTATCTTTGGGTGAATGGGATACGCAGTATTTT. Amino acid sequence: CASSLSLGEWDTQYF.

This clonotype was seen a few times. The chain has TRBV28 and TRBJ2-3; 8 bases are shared with TRBD1. V lost 4 bases and J lost 5; bases outside the gene matches: 11. The CDR3 covers 16 residues. Germline assignment: CDR1 MDHEN and CDR2 SYDVKM. The CDR3 DNA reads TGTGCCAGCAGTTCCCCCAGGACAGGGTTGAGAGATACGCAGTATTTT. It codes for CASSSPRTGLRDTQYF.